These 8 T cell receptor beta chains came from one sample sequenced in a study of T cell repertoires in cytomegalovirus infection. MiXCR, run by TCRdb on the reads, gives a single entry per CDR3 protein. The sample has a few hundred thousand distinct CDR3 sequences, more than 8% seen once. The sequenced sample was PBMCs. Source of these receptors: a human donor in good health (CMV status not recorded). Some clones in this sample may be carry-over from other donors' samples.

This clonotype appeared many times. J is TRBJ1-5 and V is TRBV7-2; D is undetermined. The CDR3 sequence is 14 residues long. Germline lookup yields CDR1 SGHTA and CDR2 FQGNSA. Trimming removed 3 bases from V and 7 bases from J, with 13 bases in between. This CDR3 reads CASSLGKGAQPQHF. CDR3 in DNA: TGTGCCAGCAGCTTGGGGAAAGGAGCCCAGCCCCAGCATTTT.

The chain employs TRBV19 and TRBJ1-5; tentatively, D is TRBD1 (6 bases). Germline loops: CDR1 LNHDA, CDR2 SQIVND (reference sequence). This CDR3 contains 14 residues. V dropped 7 bases and J dropped 3 bases, with 13 bases sitting between them. The CDR3 DNA reads as TGTGCCAGTACCCTCAGGGGTTCCAATCAGCCCCAGCATTTT. It yields the protein CASTLRGSNQPQHF.

This clonotype was observed many times. The chain carries TRBV28 and TRBJ1-5; D is perhaps TRBD1 (5 bases). The CDR3 is 13 residues long. In germline, CDR1 is MDHEN, CDR2 SYDVKM. V was trimmed by 5 bases and J by 7 bases, leaving 12 bases between them. CDR3: CASSISGKQPQHF. The CDR3 nucleotides are TGTGCCAGCAGTATTTCAGGGAAACAGCCCCAGCATTTT.

This clonotype was recorded at least ten times. The chain combines TRBV12-3 or TRBV12-4 with TRBJ1-6; D is unclear. V shed 3 bases and J shed 10 bases, with 13 bases lying between them. The CDR3 is 14 amino acids. The CDR3 reads CASSFGGGGSPLHF. CDR3 DNA sequence: TGTGCCAGCAGTTTCGGCGGAGGAGGATCACCCCTCCACTTT.

This clonotype was seen only a few times. The genes are TRBV7-2 and TRBJ1-1; 9 positions match TRBD1. With 6 bases clipped from V and 0 bases from J, the junction kept 8 bases outside the gene matches. There are 16 residues in the CDR3. Per germline, CDR1 SGHTA and CDR2 FQGNSA. The CDR3 DNA follows: TGTGCCAGCAGACCCGGGACAGGGATTATGAACACTGAAGCTTTCTTT. The encoded protein is CASRPGTGIMNTEAFF.

This clonotype was seen only a few times. The chain couples TRBV15 to TRBJ2-2; the match to TRBD2 covers 7 bases. The CDR3 sequence is 16 residues long. Per the germline V gene, CDR1 is LNHNV and CDR2 is YYDKDF (reference sequence). The V and J ends lost 0 bases and 0 bases, in that order; junction bases with no gene match: 1. The CDR3 region is CATSRDAGANTGELFF. The CDR3 coding sequence is TGTGCCACCAGCAGAGATGCGGGGGCGAACACCGGGGAGCTGTTTTTT.

DNA of the CDR3: TGTGCCAGCCGCACGGGAGCATCCCACGAGCAGTACTTC. It yields the protein CASRTGASHEQYF. V and J are TRBV28 and TRBJ2-7, with D possibly matching TRBD2 (6 bases). The CDR3 sequence is 13 residues long. Germline-derived CDR1 and CDR2 are MDHEN and SYDVKM. Deletions cut 8 bases from V and 5 bases from J, with 16 bases between.

This clonotype appeared a few times. V is TRBV20-1 and J is TRBJ2-5, with TRBD2 matching over 7 bases. Germline V gene data show CDR1 as DFQATT and CDR2 as SNEGSKA (reference sequence). This CDR3 is built from 13 residues. V was clipped by 8 bases and J by 4 bases; unmatched bases: 10. The CDR3 sequence: CSTSGREGETQYF. The CDR3 region has the DNA TGCAGTACCTCGGGCAGGGAGGGAGAGACCCAGTACTTC.